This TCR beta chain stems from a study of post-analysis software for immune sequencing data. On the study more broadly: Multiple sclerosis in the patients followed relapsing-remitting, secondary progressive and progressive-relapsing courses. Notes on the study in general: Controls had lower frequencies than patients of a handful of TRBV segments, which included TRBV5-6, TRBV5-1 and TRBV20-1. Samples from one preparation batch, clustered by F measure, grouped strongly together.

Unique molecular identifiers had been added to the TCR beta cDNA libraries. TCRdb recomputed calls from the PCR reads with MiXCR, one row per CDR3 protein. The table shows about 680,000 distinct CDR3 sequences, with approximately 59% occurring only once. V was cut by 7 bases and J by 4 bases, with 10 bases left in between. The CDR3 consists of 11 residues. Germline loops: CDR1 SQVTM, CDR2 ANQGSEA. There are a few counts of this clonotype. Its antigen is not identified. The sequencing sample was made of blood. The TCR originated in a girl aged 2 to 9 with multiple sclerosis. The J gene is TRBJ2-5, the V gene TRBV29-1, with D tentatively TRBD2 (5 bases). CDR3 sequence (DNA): TGCAGCGCCTCAGAGGGAGAGACCCAGTACTTC. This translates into CSASEGETQYF.